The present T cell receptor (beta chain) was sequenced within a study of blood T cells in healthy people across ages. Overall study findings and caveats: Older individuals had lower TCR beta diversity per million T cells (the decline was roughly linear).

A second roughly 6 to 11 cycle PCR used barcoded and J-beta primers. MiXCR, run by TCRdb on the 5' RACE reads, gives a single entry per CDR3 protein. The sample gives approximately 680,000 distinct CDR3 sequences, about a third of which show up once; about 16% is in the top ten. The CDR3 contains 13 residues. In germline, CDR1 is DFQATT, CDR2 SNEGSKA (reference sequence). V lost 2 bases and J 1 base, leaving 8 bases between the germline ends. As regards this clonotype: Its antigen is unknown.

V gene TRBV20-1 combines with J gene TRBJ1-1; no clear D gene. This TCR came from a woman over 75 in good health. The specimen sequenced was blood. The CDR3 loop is CSARPLPNTEAFF. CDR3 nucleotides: TGCAGTGCTAGACCACTTCCGAACACTGAAGCTTTCTTT.